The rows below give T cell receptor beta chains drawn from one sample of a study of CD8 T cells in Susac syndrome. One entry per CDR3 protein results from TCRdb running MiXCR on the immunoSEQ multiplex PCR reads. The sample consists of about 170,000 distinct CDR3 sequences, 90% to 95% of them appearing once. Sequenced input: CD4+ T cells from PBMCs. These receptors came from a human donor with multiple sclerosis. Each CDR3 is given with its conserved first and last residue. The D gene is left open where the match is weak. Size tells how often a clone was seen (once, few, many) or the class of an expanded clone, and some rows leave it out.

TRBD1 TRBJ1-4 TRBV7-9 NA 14 CASSQQGAGEKLFF TGTGCCAGCAGTCAACAGGGGGCGGGAGAAAAACTGTTTTTT
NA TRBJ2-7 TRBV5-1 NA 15 CASSLDRGGTGEQYF TGCGCCAGCAGCTTGGACAGGGGAGGAACGGGCGAGCAGTACTTC
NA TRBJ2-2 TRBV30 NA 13 CAWNTGYPGELFF TGTGCCTGGAATACAGGGTATCCCGGGGAGCTGTTTTTT
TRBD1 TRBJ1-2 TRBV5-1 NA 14 CASSLDRGEDGYTF TGCGCCAGCAGCCTGGACAGGGGAGAGGATGGCTACACCTTC
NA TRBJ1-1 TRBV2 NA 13 CASSGGRNTEAFF TGTGCCAGCAGTGGAGGGAGGAACACTGAAGCTTTCTTT
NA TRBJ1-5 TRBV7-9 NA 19 CASSLAVGGRSYSNQPQHF TGTGCCAGCAGCTTAGCTGTTGGGGGCAGATCGTATAGCAATCAGCCCCAGCATTTT
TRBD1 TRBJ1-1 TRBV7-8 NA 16 CASSGGTGWLDTEAFF TGTGCCAGCAGCGGTGGGACAGGGTGGTTGGACACTGAAGCTTTCTTT
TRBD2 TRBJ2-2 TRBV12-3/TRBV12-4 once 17 CASSFDPGGTNTGELFF TGTGCCAGCAGTTTTGACCCCGGGGGGACGAACACCGGGGAGCTGTTTTTT
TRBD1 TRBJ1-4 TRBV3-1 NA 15 CASSRRGAYNEKLFF TGTGCCAGCAGCCGCAGGGGGGCCTATAATGAAAAACTGTTTTTT
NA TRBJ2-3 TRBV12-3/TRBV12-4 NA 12 CASSLATDTQYF TGTGCCAGCAGTTTGGCCACAGATACGCAGTATTTT
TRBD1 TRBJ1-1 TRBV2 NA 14 CASSLTGRNTEAFF TGTGCCAGCAGCTTGACAGGGCGGAACACTGAAGCTTTCTTT
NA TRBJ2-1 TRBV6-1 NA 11 CAAGEGNEQFF TGTGCCGCAGGAGAAGGGAATGAGCAGTTCTTC
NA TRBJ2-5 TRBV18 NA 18 CASSPRQTALAAQETQYF TGTGCCAGCTCACCAAGGCAGACAGCCCTTGCTGCCCAAGAGACCCAGTACTTC
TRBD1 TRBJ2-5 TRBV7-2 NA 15 CASSNYRGRQETQYF TGTGCCAGCAGCAACTACAGGGGCCGCCAAGAGACCCAGTACTTC
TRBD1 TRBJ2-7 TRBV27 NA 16 CASSYRPGQGAHEQYF TGTGCCAGCAGTTACCGCCCGGGACAGGGGGCCCACGAGCAGTACTTC
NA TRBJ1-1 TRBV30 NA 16 CAWSPPVWSGRTEAFF TGTGCCTGGAGTCCCCCCGTCTGGTCAGGGAGGACTGAAGCTTTCTTT
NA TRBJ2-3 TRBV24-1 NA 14 CATSDWGRTDTQYF TGTGCCACCAGTGATTGGGGACGCACAGATACGCAGTATTTT
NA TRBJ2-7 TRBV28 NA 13 CASRPGQSYEQYF TGTGCCAGCAGACCCGGACAGTCCTACGAGCAGTACTTC
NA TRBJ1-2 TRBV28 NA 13 CASMIGVDYGYTF TGTGCCAGCATGATCGGGGTCGACTATGGCTACACCTTC
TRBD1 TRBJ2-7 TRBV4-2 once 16 CASSQDLSTGASEQYF TGTGCCAGCAGCCAAGATCTGAGCACAGGGGCTTCCGAGCAGTACTTC
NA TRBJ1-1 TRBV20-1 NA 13 CSATDRIRDGAFF TGCAGTGCTACCGACAGGATTCGGGACGGAGCTTTCTTT
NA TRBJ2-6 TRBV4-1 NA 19 CASSRLWTVGVSGANVLTF TGCGCCAGCAGCAGACTGTGGACAGTGGGTGTCTCTGGGGCCAACGTCCTGACTTTC